This TCR beta chain was identified in a study of cytomegalovirus exposure and HLA in healthy donors. In the study overall: For the approximately 390 genotyped donors, 75% to 90% fell within the Caucasian-associated ancestry cluster. General study findings and limits: It was shown in a later analysis that HLA-associated TCR beta chains were more clonally expanded than other, equally common chains. An apparent linkage of common viral pathogens to several of the most significant clusters emerged in a later analysis. In a later analysis, at a false discovery rate of 0.05, under 20,000 TCR beta sequences matched HLA alleles.

Amplification used 60 Vbeta primers and 13 Jbeta primers. Sequencing used immunoSEQ multiplex PCR; TCRdb keeps in-frame clones, though not all of them. The sample carries tens of thousands of clones, around 77% recorded once. This clone has a handful of counts. Antigen: not known. V shed 4 bases and J 1 base; nucleotides not matched to a gene: 5. This CDR3 spans 15 amino acids. Germline CDR1 is MNHNS and CDR2 is SASEGT. The sequence came from a man under 40 in good health and CMV-seronegative. Sequenced input: PBMCs. The chain combines TRBV6-1 with TRBJ1-1, with TRBD1 matching 8 bases. The chain's CDR3 is CASSGNTGGNTEAFF. CDR3 DNA: TGTGCCAGCAGTGGAAACACAGGGGGGAACACTGAAGCTTTCTTT.